The 7 T cell receptor beta chains presented below share a single source sample, sequenced in a study of blood T cell repertoires in COVID-19. Clones were read by immunoSEQ multiplex PCR, and TCRdb kept only the in-frame ones, dropping some. The repertoire includes roughly 71,000 clones, approximately 90% of them detected once, and 1.5% to 2% sits in the top ten. The sequencing sample was made of peripheral blood. Receptors originate from a man aged 25 to 40 with acute or convalescent COVID-19.

The rearrangement uses TRBV6-4 and TRBJ2-1; 7 bases match TRBD2. V gave up 4 bases and J gave up 8 bases; unmatched junction bases: 11. Looked up from germline, CDR1 is MRHNA and CDR2 is SNTAGT. The CDR3 loop spans 15 amino acids. The CDR3 loop reads CASSVNPGGLDEQFF. The CDR3 DNA is TGTGCCAGCAGTGTAAACCCGGGGGGATTGGATGAGCAGTTCTTC.

This sequence joins TRBV24-1 and TRBJ2-2, with D perhaps matching TRBD2 (6 bases). V was clipped by 0 bases and J by 4 bases, with 11 bases between them. The CDR3 is made up of 16 amino acids. The germline gives CDR1 KGHDR, CDR2 SFDVKD. The CDR3 here is CATSDLGRGFTGELFF. The CDR3 nucleotides are TGTGCCACCAGTGATTTGGGGCGGGGATTCACCGGGGAGCTGTTTTTT.

The rearrangement uses TRBV29-1 and TRBJ1-3; TRBD1 might be the D (6 bases). With 5 bases removed from V and 0 bases from J, the gap between germline ends came to 14 bases. This CDR3 comprises 15 residues. Germline CDR1 and CDR2: SQVTM and ANQGSEA. CDR3 nucleotide sequence: TGCAGCGTTACCTCGAGGGGGACCTCTGGAAACACCATATATTTT. Residues: CSVTSRGTSGNTIYF. The whole variable domain, filled in from reference TRBV29-1 and TRBJ1-3, reads SAVISQKPSRDICQRGTSLTIQCQVDSQVTMMFWYRQQPGQSLTLIATANQGSEATYESGFVIDKFPISRPNLTFSTLTVSNMSPEDSSIYLCSVTSRGTSGNTIYFGEGSWLTVV.

This clone was counted many times. The V gene is TRBV11-2, the J gene TRBJ2-4; 7 nucleotides match TRBD1. Trimming at V came to 5 bases and at J to 1 base, leaving 14 bases not matched to a gene. Germline lookup yields CDR1 SGHAT and CDR2 FQNNGV. This CDR3 spans 18 amino acids. The CDR3 is CASSRNNTTGVAKNIQYF. The CDR3 nucleotides read TGTGCCAGCAGCCGTAACAACACCACAGGGGTGGCCAAAAACATTCAGTACTTC.

This clone appeared once. The chain combines TRBV3-1 (or the pseudogene TRBV3-2) with TRBJ2-1, with 10 nucleotides matching TRBD2. V lost 2 bases, J lost 6 bases, and 4 bases stayed unmatched. CDR1 LGHDT and CDR2 YNNKEL come from the germline V gene (reference sequence). The CDR3 covers 15 residues. The CDR3 loop reads CASSQRGLATNEQFF. The CDR3 DNA reads as TGTGCCAGCAGCCAACGGGGACTAGCGACCAATGAGCAGTTCTTC.

This chain links TRBV10-3 with TRBJ2-3; TRBD2 matches at 10 bases. This CDR3 has 15 residues. Trimming took 6 bases from V and 2 from J; bases not matched to a gene: 5. The germline CDR1 and CDR2 sequences are ENHRY and SYGVKD. CDR3: CAISLSGGFTDTQYF. CDR3 DNA: TGTGCCATCAGCCTTAGCGGGGGGTTCACAGATACGCAGTATTTT.

The V and J genes are TRBV15 and TRBJ2-5; D remains ambiguous. The V gene's germline CDR1 is LNHNV and CDR2 YYDKDF (reference sequence). The CDR3 loop spans 14 amino acids. V was shortened by 7 bases and J by 5 bases, with 17 bases between the two germline ends. CDR3 in amino acids: CATTTDSSRETQYF. The CDR3 coding sequence is TGTGCCACCACCACAGACTCCTCCCGGGAGACCCAGTACTTC.